The 21 T cell receptor beta chains presented below share a single source sample, sequenced in a study of cytotoxic CD8 clonotypes in ibrutinib-treated CLL. Generated by immunoSEQ multiplex PCR, the TCRdb table keeps only in-frame clones and is missing some. The sample has approximately 300,000 clones, about 80% seen once. This specimen consisted of PBMCs, obtained before ibrutinib treatment. Receptor source: a human donor with chronic lymphocytic leukemia.

The chain joins TRBV6-5 to TRBJ1-2; maybe TRBD1 (6 bases). V lost 1 base, J lost 7 bases, and 13 bases lay in between. Germline V lookup: CDR1 MNHEY, CDR2 SVGAGI. This CDR3 comprises 14 residues. DNA for the CDR3: TGTGCCAGCAGTTACTTCAAGGGGGGAAGTGGCTACACCTTC. Translating gives CASSYFKGGSGYTF.

The chain joins TRBV7-8 to TRBJ2-3; D is unclear. The germline V gene encodes CDR1 SGHVS and CDR2 FQNEAQ. V gave up 3 bases and J gave up 0 bases, with 10 bases separating them. The CDR3 runs 15 residues. The CDR3 region is CASSFRRPSTDTQYF. The DNA for the CDR3 is TGTGCCAGCAGCTTTAGACGGCCCAGCACAGATACGCAGTATTTT. Supplemented by reference TRBV7-8 and TRBJ2-3, the full variable domain reads GAGVSQSPRYKVAKRGQDVALRCDPISGHVSLFWYQQALGQGPEFLTYFQNEAQLDKSGLPSDRFFAERPEGSVSTLKIQRTQQEDSAVYLCASSFRRPSTDTQYFGPGTRLTVL.

The CDR3 protein is CASSLALAVNEQFF. The CDR3 bases are TGTGCCAGCAGCTTAGCGTTGGCGGTCAATGAGCAGTTCTTC. This chain connects TRBV7-2 to TRBJ2-1, with D unresolved. Germline loops: CDR1 SGHTA, CDR2 FQGNSA. The CDR3 totals 14 residues. Between the trimmed V and J ends, which lost 0 bases and 6 bases, there was a span of 9 bases.

The chain combines TRBV5-6 with TRBJ2-7; TRBD2 matches at 9 bases. The germline gives CDR1 SGHDT, CDR2 YYEEEE. V lost 3 bases and J lost 4; bases outside the gene matches: 8. The length of the CDR3 is 15 residues. CDR3 in DNA: TGTGCCAGCAGCTCCCCGTCGACTAGCGGATACGAGCAGTACTTC. This sequence encodes CASSSPSTSGYEQYF.

The chain links TRBV4-1 to TRBJ2-7, with a possible D match to TRBD2 (5 bases). The CDR3 has 13 amino acids. Germline V CDR1 and CDR2: MGHRA, YSYEKL. V dropped 1 base and J dropped 6 bases, with 10 bases sitting between them. The CDR3 bases are TGCGCCAGCAGCCAAGGGACTGCGGGCGAGCAGTACTTC. It specifies CASSQGTAGEQYF.

The V gene is TRBV4-3, the J gene TRBJ2-7; the D is unclear. The CDR3 extends over 15 amino acids. Germline V lookup: CDR1 LGHNA, CDR2 YSLEER. V gave up 1 base and J gave up 2 bases, with 12 bases separating them. In DNA, the CDR3 is TGCGCCAGCAGCCAAGGGTTAACGGAAACCTACGAGCAGTACTTC. Amino acid sequence: CASSQGLTETYEQYF.

V gene TRBV27 combines with J gene TRBJ1-2, with 10 bases lining up with TRBD1. This CDR3 contains 15 residues. J gave up 2 bases and V 5 bases, and 5 bases lay outside the gene matches. Per the germline V gene, CDR1 is MNHEY and CDR2 is SMNVEV (reference sequence). DNA of the CDR3: TGTGCCAGCAGTCCAGGGACAGGGGCAAACTATGGCTACACCTTC. It codes for CASSPGTGANYGYTF.

The chain is built from TRBV30 and TRBJ2-3, with TRBD2 matching over 13 bases. The J segment lost 2 bases and the V segment lost 4 bases, leaving 9 bases of the junction unmatched. This CDR3 contains 17 residues. Germline CDR1 GTSNPN, CDR2 SVGIG (reference sequence). CDR3: CAWTGLAGDYHTDTQYF. The CDR3, as DNA: TGTGCCTGGACCGGACTAGCGGGAGACTATCACACAGATACGCAGTATTTT.

This clone occurred many times. This sample also contains other DNA sequences that code for the same CDR3. The chain links TRBV10-2 to TRBJ2-7; D could derive from TRBD1 or TRBD2 (5 bases each). Trimming cost V 4 bases and J 5 bases, with 6 bases left between them. The CDR3 length is 11 residues. From germline, CDR1 is WSHSY and CDR2 SAAADI. CDR3 in amino acids: CASSVGHEQYF. DNA for the CDR3: TGCGCCAGCAGTGTGGGACACGAGCAGTACTTC.

The genes are TRBV27 and TRBJ2-5; D unclear. This CDR3 is built from 14 residues. Germline assignment: CDR1 MNHEY and CDR2 SMNVEV (reference sequence). With 3 bases removed from V and 5 bases from J, the gap between germline ends came to 13 bases. The CDR3 sequence is CASSLGPGSETQYF. The CDR3 bases are TGTGCCAGCAGTTTGGGTCCCGGTTCTGAGACCCAGTACTTC.

Comments on this clone: This CDR3 is also generated by other DNA sequences in the sample. The chain joins TRBV27 to TRBJ2-1; 13 bases align to TRBD2. CDR3 size: 16 residues. CDR1 and CDR2 from the germline V gene are MNHEY and SMNVEV (reference sequence). The J segment lost 3 bases and the V segment lost 5 bases, leaving 4 bases of the junction unmatched. CDR3 bases: TGTGCCAGCAGTCCAGGGACTAGCGGGAACTACAATGAGCAGTTCTTC. Its translation: CASSPGTSGNYNEQFF.

This chain links TRBV9 with TRBJ2-1, with no clear D. V lost 0 bases and J 10 bases, leaving 8 bases between the germline ends. Germline V lookup: CDR1 SGDLS, CDR2 YYNGEE. There are 12 residues in the CDR3. The CDR3 reads CASSVVGREQFF. In DNA, the CDR3 is TGTGCCAGCAGCGTAGTGGGTCGGGAGCAGTTCTTC.

This clone was counted between two and nine times. The chain carries TRBV27 and TRBJ2-2; D uncertain. Trimming left V 8 bases short and J 4 bases short, with 14 bases between. The germline gives CDR1 MNHEY, CDR2 SMNVEV (reference sequence). CDR3 size: 14 residues. The chain's CDR3 is CASRAYLSTGELFF. CDR3 sequence (DNA): TGTGCCAGCCGGGCCTACCTCAGCACCGGGGAGCTGTTTTTT.

This chain uses TRBV7-8 with TRBJ1-1; maybe TRBD1 (6 bases). CDR1 is SGHVS and CDR2 is FQNEAQ in the germline V gene. V was pared by 5 bases and J by 3 bases, with 16 bases between. This CDR3 contains 15 residues. Here the CDR3 reads CASSEHGGRHTEAFF. Written as DNA, the CDR3 is TGTGCCAGCAGCGAACACGGGGGCAGACACACTGAAGCTTTCTTT.

The chain couples TRBV7-6 to TRBJ1-2; D ambiguous. This CDR3 contains 14 residues. Between the trimmed V and J ends, which lost 5 bases and 7 bases, there was a span of 17 bases. CDR1 and CDR2 (germline): SGHVS, FNYEAQ. The CDR3 protein is CASSPRPTRLGYTF. The CDR3 DNA follows: TGTGCCAGCAGCCCTCGACCAACTAGGCTTGGCTACACCTTC.

The CDR3 reads CASSRGSGYGYTF. The CDR3 DNA sequence: TGTGCCAGCAGCAGGGGTTCGGGCTATGGCTACACCTTC. V gene TRBV6-5 combines with J gene TRBJ1-2, with D perhaps TRBD1 (6 bases). The CDR3 has 13 residues. The V gene lost 6 bases and the J gene lost 4 bases, with 12 bases spanning the gap. Per germline, CDR1 MNHEY and CDR2 SVGAGI.

The chain combines TRBV30 with TRBJ2-7; TRBD2 aligns across 9 bases. Looked up from germline, CDR1 is GTSNPN and CDR2 is SVGIG (reference sequence). V trimming: 3 bases; J trimming: 3 bases; junction bases outside the gene matches: 6. This CDR3 region has 14 residues. CDR3 sequence (DNA): TGTGCCTGGAGCGTCGTAGCGGGGGACTACGAGCAGTACTTC. This encodes CAWSVVAGDYEQYF.

This chain joins TRBV30 and TRBJ2-7; weak D call: TRBD2 (6 bases). Per the germline V gene, CDR1 is GTSNPN and CDR2 is SVGIG (reference sequence). CDR3 length: 15 amino acids. Trimming pared 3 bases from V and 7 bases from J, leaving 22 bases between. The CDR3 sequence is CAWRGKGLQRWEQYF. The CDR3 DNA sequence: TGTGCCTGGAGGGGGAAGGGACTCCAGCGGTGGGAGCAGTACTTC.

The chain recombines TRBV4-2 with TRBJ2-5; D is perhaps TRBD1 (6 bases). The CDR3 covers 17 residues. V lost 5 bases to trimming and J lost 2 bases, with 21 bases between them. Germline values: CDR1 LGHNA, CDR2 YNFKEQ. The CDR3 loop is CASSVRQEARPQETQYF. For the CDR3, the DNA is TGTGCCAGCAGCGTTCGACAGGAGGCACGTCCGCAAGAGACCCAGTACTTC.

The chain links TRBV4-3 to TRBJ2-7; TRBD2 matches 14 bases. Germline values: CDR1 LGHNA, CDR2 YSLEER. With 1 base clipped from V and 4 bases from J, the junction kept 6 bases outside the gene matches. The CDR3 loop spans 17 amino acids. The CDR3 DNA is TGCGCCAGCAGCCAAGGACTAGCGGGAGGGCCCGTATACGAGCAGTACTTC. It encodes CASSQGLAGGPVYEQYF.

The rearrangement links TRBV7-8 to TRBJ2-7, with D possibly matching TRBD2 (6 bases). The V end lost 0 bases, the J end lost 4 bases, and 13 bases lay between the germline ends. Germline CDR1 is SGHVS and CDR2 is FQNEAQ. The CDR3 consists of 15 residues. The CDR3 nucleotides read TGTGCCAGCAGCTTAGCCCCCGGGGGTGCGTACGAGCAGTACTTC. Its translation: CASSLAPGGAYEQYF.